The rows below give T cell receptor beta chains drawn from one sample of a study of post-analysis software for immune sequencing data. TCRdb re-analysed the PCR reads in MiXCR, keeping a single row per CDR3 protein. This sample carries roughly 800,000 distinct CDR3 sequences, 30% of them seen once, and the ten largest clones take 0.55% to 0.65%. The sample was blood. The receptors were gathered from a girl aged 10-17 years with multiple sclerosis. The CDR3 runs from the conserved cysteine through the conserved F or W. Each record gives: J gene, clone size, V gene, D gene, CDR3 protein, CDR3 DNA. D genes are given only for firm matches. The size entry is marked missing in some rows and otherwise reads once, few, many or a size class.

>TRBJ2-7|-|TRBV27|TRBD2
CASRTGTSGTYEQYF
TGTGCCAGCAGAACCGGGACTAGCGGAACCTACGAGCAGTACTTC
>TRBJ1-6|few|TRBV4-3|-
CASSRRRESPLHF
TGCGCCAGCAGCCGTCGAAGGGAGTCACCCCTCCACTTT
>TRBJ1-2|few|TRBV20-1|-
CSASSGGSGYTF
TGCAGTGCTAGTTCGGGGGGCAGTGGCTACACCTTC
>TRBJ2-1|-|TRBV6-5|-
CAGSYSIIVYNEQFF
TGTGCCGGCAGTTACTCCATTATCGTCTACAATGAGCAGTTCTTC
>TRBJ2-7|many|TRBV12-3/TRBV12-4|-
CASSIFRGYEQYF
TGTGCCAGCAGTATCTTTCGTGGCTACGAGCAGTACTTC
>TRBJ1-2|-|TRBV10-3|-
CAISESWGSNYGYTF
TGTGCCATCAGTGAGTCGTGGGGTTCTAACTATGGCTACACCTTC
>TRBJ2-7|many|TRBV2|-
CASRQGSYEQYF
TGTGCCAGCAGACAGGGTTCCTACGAGCAGTACTTC
>TRBJ2-1|few|TRBV11-3|-
CASSRTYNEQFF
TGTGCCAGCAGCCGGACTTACAATGAGCAGTTCTTC
>TRBJ1-5|-|TRBV6-5|TRBD1
CASSYHRGENQPQHF
TGTGCCAGCAGTTACCACAGGGGAGAGAATCAGCCCCAGCATTTT
>TRBJ2-3|few|TRBV10-3|-
CAISVDLAASTDTQYF
TGTGCCATCAGTGTGGATCTGGCTGCTAGCACAGATACGCAGTATTTT
>TRBJ2-6|few|TRBV12-3/TRBV12-4|-
CASSSRESGANVLTF
TGTGCCAGCAGTTCCCGGGAGTCTGGTGCCAACGTCCTGACTTTC
>TRBJ2-1|-|TRBV25-1|TRBD1
CASSERGRGEQFF
TGTGCCAGCAGTGAACGGGGCAGGGGGGAGCAGTTCTTC
>TRBJ2-7|few|TRBV20-1|TRBD2
CSALAGEVYEQYF
TGCAGTGCTCTAGCGGGAGAGGTGTACGAGCAGTACTTC
>TRBJ2-6|-|TRBV5-1|-
CASSGGDSTGANVLTF
TGCGCCAGCAGCGGGGGGGACAGCACCGGGGCCAACGTCCTGACTTTC
>TRBJ2-5|-|TRBV24-1|TRBD1
CATSDYGTGQETQYF
TGTGCCACCAGTGACTACGGGACAGGTCAAGAGACCCAGTACTTC
>TRBJ1-2|few|TRBV5-1|-
CASSLRRQGSGNYGYTF
TGCGCCAGCAGCTTGCGGCGGCAGGGCAGCGGTAACTATGGCTACACCTTC
>TRBJ1-1|-|TRBV4-1|-
CASSPQVRLLGNTEAFF
TGCGCCAGCAGCCCCCAAGTGCGGTTGCTTGGAAACACTGAAGCTTTCTTT
>TRBJ2-7|-|TRBV5-1|-
CASSLAPGGSNEQYF
TGCGCCAGCAGCTTGGCGCCAGGGGGGTCCAATGAGCAGTACTTC
>TRBJ2-6|-|TRBV6-5|TRBD1
CASRPSGQARVLTF
TGTGCCAGCAGACCCTCGGGACAGGCGCGAGTCCTGACTTTC
>TRBJ1-1|-|TRBV6-5|-
CASSSGPTEAFF
TGTGCCAGCAGTTCCGGGCCCACTGAAGCTTTCTTT
>TRBJ1-1|few|TRBV18|TRBD1
CASSPVSGGYTEAFF
TGTGCCAGCTCACCCGTCTCAGGGGGTTACACTGAAGCTTTCTTT
>TRBJ1-6|-|TRBV6-2/TRBV6-3|-
CASSYLLAYNSPLHF
TGTGCCAGCAGTTATCTTCTCGCCTATAATTCACCCCTCCACTTT